These T cell receptor beta chains were read from a single sample in a study of blood T cell repertoires in COVID-19. The method was immunoSEQ multiplex PCR; TCRdb's version includes in-frame clones alone and lacks a portion of them. The sample holds 250,000 to 300,000 clones, roughly 93% seen once. The sample was PBMCs or T cells enriched from blood (not recorded which). The receptors shown here come from a woman aged 40 to 55 with acute COVID-19. Each CDR3 is given with its conserved first and last residue. Fields, in order: J gene, V gene, D gene, clone size, CDR3 DNA, CDR3 protein. A D gene is named only where the DNA matches it firmly. Rows may omit the clone size; those that give it use once, few, many or a size class.

TRBJ1-3	TRBV11-2	.	.	TGTGCCAGCAGCCCAAACCAGGGTCCAGGAAACACCATATATTTT	CASSPNQGPGNTIYF
TRBJ1-2	TRBV5-1	.	.	TGCGCCAGCAGCTTGGGCTCGGTGGGCGGGGATGGCTACACCTTC	CASSLGSVGGDGYTF
TRBJ2-7	TRBV27	TRBD2	.	TGTGCCAGCAGTACTCTAGCGGGAGGGATCTCCTACGAGCAGTACTTC	CASSTLAGGISYEQYF
TRBJ1-1	TRBV7-9	.	.	TGTGCCAGCAGCCGTCAGGGGAACACTGAAGCTTTCTTT	CASSRQGNTEAFF
TRBJ2-7	TRBV13	.	.	TGTGCCAGCAGCTTAGGCCCAGCGAGAGGCGAGCAGTACTTC	CASSLGPARGEQYF
TRBJ1-5	TRBV4-3	.	.	TGCGCCAGCAGCCAAGAAGCGGGGGGCAATCAGCCCCAGCATTTT	CASSQEAGGNQPQHF
TRBJ2-5	TRBV11-2	TRBD2	.	TGTGCCAGCAGCTTAGATCTAGCGGGGGGGGAGACCCAGTACTTC	CASSLDLAGGETQYF
TRBJ1-1	TRBV6-5	.	.	TGTGCCAGCAGTAGGGGGATGAACACTGAAGCTTTCTTT	CASSRGMNTEAFF
TRBJ1-6	TRBV4-1	.	.	TGCGCCAGCAGCCAAGATTTCGGGAGCTCCTATAATTCACCCCTCCACTTT	CASSQDFGSSYNSPLHF
TRBJ1-6	TRBV5-4	TRBD1	few	TGTGCCAGCAGCCATGGGACAGTTTCACCCCTCCACTTT	CASSHGTVSPLHF
TRBJ1-1	TRBV5-4	TRBD1	once	TGTGCCAGCAGCTTAACCGGGACAGTCAAGAACACTGAAGCTTTCTTT	CASSLTGTVKNTEAFF
TRBJ2-5	TRBV7-9	TRBD1	.	TGTGCCAGCAGCCTGGGGACAGGGGGATCGGAGACCCAGTACTTC	CASSLGTGGSETQYF
TRBJ2-7	TRBV28	.	once	TGTGCCAGCAGTGCGGAACAGGGTAGGGACTCCTACGAGCAGTACTTC	CASSAEQGRDSYEQYF
TRBJ2-5	TRBV2	.	.	TGTGCCAGCAGTGACAGGGAAACCCAGTACTTC	CASSDRETQYF
TRBJ1-6	TRBV4-1	.	.	TGCGCCAGCAGCCAGGAATGGAGCTCCTATAATTCACCCCTCCACTTT	CASSQEWSSYNSPLHF
TRBJ1-5	TRBV19	TRBD1	.	TGTGCCAGTAGTATGGACAGGTCCCCTTATCAGCCCCAGCATTTT	CASSMDRSPYQPQHF
TRBJ2-1	TRBV25-1	TRBD2	.	TGTGCCAGCAGTGAAACCAGCGGGAGAAACAATGAGCAGTTCTTC	CASSETSGRNNEQFF
TRBJ1-3	TRBV20-1	.	.	TGCAGCTTGGGGGGTGGAAACACCATATATTTT	CSLGGGNTIYF
TRBJ2-2	TRBV2	.	.	TGTGCCAGCAGTGGGCAGGGTTACACCGGGGAGCTGTTTTTT	CASSGQGYTGELFF
TRBJ2-2	TRBV7-2	.	.	TGTGCCAGCAGCTTAAAGCGTGGGAACACCGGGGAGCTGTTTTTT	CASSLKRGNTGELFF
TRBJ1-1	TRBV2	.	.	TGTGCCAGCAGTGCCCAAAACACTGAAGCTTTCTTT	CASSAQNTEAFF
TRBJ1-4	TRBV12-5	TRBD1	.	TGTGCTAGTGGAAGGGACAGTGCGATTGAAAAACTGTTTTTT	CASGRDSAIEKLFF
TRBJ2-1	TRBV5-6	TRBD2	.	TGTGCCAGCAGCCGCGGGGGTGAGCAGTTCTTC	CASSRGGEQFF
TRBJ2-3	TRBV2	.	.	TGTGCCAGCAGGTACGGGTTGCGGGCCACAGATACGCAGTATTTT	CASRYGLRATDTQYF
TRBJ2-5	TRBV3-1/TRBV3-2	TRBD2	.	TGTGCCAGCAGCCAAGGACTAGCGGGGCAAGAGACCCAGTACTTC	CASSQGLAGQETQYF
TRBJ2-2	TRBV28	.	once	TGTGCCAGCAGTTACCTAGGAACGAAGAACACCGGGGAGCTGTTTTTT	CASSYLGTKNTGELFF
TRBJ1-1	TRBV7-2	.	once	TGTGCCAGCAGCTTAGCAGACTACACTGAAGCTTTCTTT	CASSLADYTEAFF
TRBJ2-5	TRBV28	TRBD1	.	TGTGCCAGCAGTTTAGGGACAGGGAAGGGGCAAGAGACCCAGTACTTC	CASSLGTGKGQETQYF
TRBJ2-1	TRBV3-1/TRBV3-2	.	.	TGTGCCAGCAGCCAAGGGGCCTCCTACAATGAGCAGTTCTTC	CASSQGASYNEQFF
TRBJ2-2	TRBV9	.	.	TGTGCCAGCAGCGTAGGGAGCGGAACCGGGGAGCTGTTTTTT	CASSVGSGTGELFF
TRBJ2-1	TRBV7-8	TRBD2	.	TGTGCCAGCAGCCCCGGGACTAGCGGGAGAGGTGTCTTC	CASSPGTSGRGVF
TRBJ1-4	TRBV19	.	.	TGTGCCAGTAGTACAGGATCCCCATCGGCTGAAAAACTGTTTTTT	CASSTGSPSAEKLFF
TRBJ2-1	TRBV2	TRBD2	.	TGTGCCAGCAGCGCCGAGGGACTAGCGGACAATGAGCAGTTCTTC	CASSAEGLADNEQFF
TRBJ1-4	TRBV4-1	.	.	TGCGCCAGCAGCCCAGGGCTTGAAAAACTGTTTTTT	CASSPGLEKLFF
TRBJ1-1	TRBV25-1	.	.	TGTGCCAGCAGTCCATCAGGGTTCATGAACACTGAAGCTTTCTTT	CASSPSGFMNTEAFF
TRBJ2-7	TRBV5-4	TRBD1	.	TGTGCCAGCAGCTTCTGGACAGGGAGCTCCTACGAGCAGTACTTC	CASSFWTGSSYEQYF
TRBJ1-2	TRBV6-1	TRBD1	once	TGTGCCAGCAGTGAGGACAGGGGGCGAGGCTACACCTTC	CASSEDRGRGYTF
TRBJ2-1	TRBV29-1	.	many	TGCAGCGTTGATAGGTTGAGGGATGAGCAGTTCTTC	CSVDRLRDEQFF
TRBJ2-7	TRBV30	.	few	TGTGCCTCCCAGGGGTCCTACGAGCAGTACTTC	CASQGSYEQYF
TRBJ1-4	TRBV7-9	.	few	TGTGCCAGCAGCTTAGCGACTGGAAATGAAAAACTGTTTTTT	CASSLATGNEKLFF
TRBJ2-4	TRBV7-9	TRBD1	.	TGTGCCAGCAGGGCAGGGGGTCTAGCCAAAAACATTCAGTACTTC	CASRAGGLAKNIQYF
TRBJ1-1	TRBV7-2	TRBD1	.	TGTGCCAGCAGCTTAGTCCAGGGGGCCGTCACTGAAGCTTTCTTT	CASSLVQGAVTEAFF
TRBJ2-7	TRBV2	.	.	TGTGCCAGCGGAGAGACAGTTTTCTCCTACGAGCAGTACTTC	CASGETVFSYEQYF
TRBJ2-2	TRBV7-9	TRBD1	.	TGTGCCAGCAGCTCAGGGGGAGGACAGGGGAACACCGGGGAGCTGTTTTTT	CASSSGGGQGNTGELFF
TRBJ2-7	TRBV30	.	.	TGTGCCTGGACCCGGGACACCTCCTACGAGCAGTACTTC	CAWTRDTSYEQYF
TRBJ2-7	TRBV5-5	.	.	TGTGCCAGCAGCTTAGTCGGGTCCCGCGAGCAGTACTTC	CASSLVGSREQYF
TRBJ2-7	TRBV29-1	.	.	TGCAGCATACGACAGGACAGTTACGAGCAGTACTTC	CSIRQDSYEQYF
TRBJ2-3	TRBV5-4	TRBD2	.	TGTGCCAGCAGCCCGGGACTAGCTTTAGGGGGCACAGATACGCAGTATTTT	CASSPGLALGGTDTQYF
TRBJ1-2	TRBV3-1/TRBV3-2	TRBD1	.	TGTGCCAGCAGCCCGGGGACAGAGAACAGCTACACCTTC	CASSPGTENSYTF
TRBJ2-7	TRBV5-1	.	.	TGCGCCAGCAGCATGACTAGAGGAGCCTACGAGCAGTACTTC	CASSMTRGAYEQYF
TRBJ1-5	TRBV19	.	once	TGTGCCAGTAGTACCTACAGGGGCAATCAGCCCCAGCATTTT	CASSTYRGNQPQHF
TRBJ2-5	TRBV7-8	.	.	TGTGCCAGCAGCTTAGTTGTCAGCCAAGAGACCCAGTACTTC	CASSLVVSQETQYF
TRBJ1-1	TRBV5-6	.	.	TGTGCCAGCAGCTTGATCCGGGGGAGGGACACTGAAGCTTTCTTT	CASSLIRGRDTEAFF
TRBJ1-2	TRBV7-9	.	.	TGTGCCAGCAGCTTAGCGGGGAGCTGGGGCTACACCTTC	CASSLAGSWGYTF
TRBJ2-1	TRBV2	TRBD2	.	TGTGCCAGCATCGGCGGGAGCTCCTACAATGAGCAGTTCTTC	CASIGGSSYNEQFF